This paragraph covers one T cell receptor beta chain sequence. The antigen is undetermined. The CDR3 has 17 amino acids. This entry comes from a study of Graves' ophthalmopathy and Graves' hyperthyroidism. Notes on the study in general: The 13-signature model separated ophthalmopathy from stable hyperthyroidism at 85% to 90% sensitivity and around 80% specificity.

Investigators amplified TCR beta CDR3 regions from RNA transcripts. Investigators did first-round RT-PCR with HTBI primers, then second-round multiplex PCR. From the multiplex PCR reads, TCRdb called clonotypes with MiXCR, one entry per CDR3 protein. Among over a million distinct CDR3 sequences listed, 35% to 40% were seen once. The rearrangement joins TRBV5-2 to TRBJ2-5; the DNA was not compared with TRBD1, the D call given in the table. TRBV5-2 is flagged as a pseudogene. The clonotype was recovered from an adult man with Graves' hyperthyroidism. Sequencing was done on a sample of peripheral blood or thyroid tissue (not recorded which). Written as DNA, the CDR3 is TGTGCCAGCAGCTTGATGGGCCAGGGGTTTGGAGGAGAGACCCAGTACTTC. Translated: CASSLMGQGFGGETQYF.